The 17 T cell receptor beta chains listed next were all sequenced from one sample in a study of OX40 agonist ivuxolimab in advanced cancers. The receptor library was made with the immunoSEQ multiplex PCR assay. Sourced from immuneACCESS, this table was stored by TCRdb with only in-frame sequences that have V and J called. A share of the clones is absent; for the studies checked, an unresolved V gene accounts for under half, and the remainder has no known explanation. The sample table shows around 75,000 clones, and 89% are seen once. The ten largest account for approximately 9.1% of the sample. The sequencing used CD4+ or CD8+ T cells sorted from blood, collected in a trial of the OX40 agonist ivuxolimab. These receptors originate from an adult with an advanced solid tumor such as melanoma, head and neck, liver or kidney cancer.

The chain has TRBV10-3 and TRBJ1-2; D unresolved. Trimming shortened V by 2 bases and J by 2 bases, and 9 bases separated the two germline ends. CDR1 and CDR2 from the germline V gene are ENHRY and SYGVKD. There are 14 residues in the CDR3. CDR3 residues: CAISEGNGNYGYTF. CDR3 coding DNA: TGTGCCATCAGTGAGGGTAACGGGAACTATGGCTACACCTTC.

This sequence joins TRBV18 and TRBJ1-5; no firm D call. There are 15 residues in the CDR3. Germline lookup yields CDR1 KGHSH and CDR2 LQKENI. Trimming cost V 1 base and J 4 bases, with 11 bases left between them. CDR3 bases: TGTGCCAGCTCACCACGGTCCGGCGAAAATCAGCCCCAGCATTTT. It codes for CASSPRSGENQPQHF.

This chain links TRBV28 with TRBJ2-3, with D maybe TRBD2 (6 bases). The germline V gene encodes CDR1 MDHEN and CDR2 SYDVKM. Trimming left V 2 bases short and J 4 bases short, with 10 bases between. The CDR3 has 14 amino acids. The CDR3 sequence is CASSLTGGADTQYF. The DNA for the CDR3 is TGTGCCAGCAGTTTAACAGGAGGGGCAGATACGCAGTATTTT.

CDR3 protein: CASREGWEEYNEQFF. The CDR3 bases are TGTGCCAGCAGGGAGGGGTGGGAGGAATACAATGAGCAGTTCTTC. The chain is built from TRBV6-1 and TRBJ2-1; weak D call: TRBD2 (6 bases). The CDR3 has 15 residues. Germline V gives CDR1 MNHNS, CDR2 SASEGT. V dropped 6 bases and J dropped 4 bases, with 16 bases sitting between them.

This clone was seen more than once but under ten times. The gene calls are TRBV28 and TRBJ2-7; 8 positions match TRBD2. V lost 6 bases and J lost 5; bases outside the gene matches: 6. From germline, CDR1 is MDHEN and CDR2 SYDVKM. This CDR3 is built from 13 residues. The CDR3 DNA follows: TGTGCCAGCAGGCCGGGACTAGTCCACGAGCAGTACTTC. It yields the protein CASRPGLVHEQYF.

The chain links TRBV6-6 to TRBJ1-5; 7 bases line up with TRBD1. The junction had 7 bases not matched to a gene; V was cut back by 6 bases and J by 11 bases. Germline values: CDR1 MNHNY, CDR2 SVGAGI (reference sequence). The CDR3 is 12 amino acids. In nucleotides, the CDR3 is TGTGCCAGCAGCTTTGGGGACAGTGCCCAGCATTTT. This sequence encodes CASSFGDSAQHF.

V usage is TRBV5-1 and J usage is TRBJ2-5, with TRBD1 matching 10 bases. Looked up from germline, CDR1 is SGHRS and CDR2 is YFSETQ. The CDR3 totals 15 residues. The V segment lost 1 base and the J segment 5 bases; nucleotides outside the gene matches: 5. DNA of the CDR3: TGCGCCAGCAGCTTGTGGGGGACAGGGGTTGAGACCCAGTACTTC. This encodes CASSLWGTGVETQYF.

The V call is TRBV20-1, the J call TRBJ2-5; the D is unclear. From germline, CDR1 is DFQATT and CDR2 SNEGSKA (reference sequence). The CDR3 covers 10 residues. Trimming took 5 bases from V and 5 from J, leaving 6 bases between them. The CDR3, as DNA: TGCAGTGCTCCCTATGAGACCCAGTACTTC. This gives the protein CSAPYETQYF.

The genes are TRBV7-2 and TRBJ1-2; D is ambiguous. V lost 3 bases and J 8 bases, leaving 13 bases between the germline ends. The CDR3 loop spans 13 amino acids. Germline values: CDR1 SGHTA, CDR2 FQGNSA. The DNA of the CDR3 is TGTGCCAGCAGCTTTAATCTAGCAGGAGGCTACACCTTC. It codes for CASSFNLAGGYTF.

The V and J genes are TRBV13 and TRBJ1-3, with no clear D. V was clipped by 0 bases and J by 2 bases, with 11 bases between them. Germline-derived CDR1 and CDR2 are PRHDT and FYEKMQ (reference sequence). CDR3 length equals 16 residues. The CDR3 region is CASSLGAREAGNTIYF. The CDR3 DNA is TGTGCCAGCAGCTTAGGCGCTCGGGAGGCTGGAAACACCATATATTTT.

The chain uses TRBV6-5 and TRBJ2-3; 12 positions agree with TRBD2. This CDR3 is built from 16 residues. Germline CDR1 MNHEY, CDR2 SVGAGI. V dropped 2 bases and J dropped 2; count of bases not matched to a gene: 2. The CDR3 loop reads CASSYGLAGPTDTQYF. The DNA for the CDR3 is TGTGCCAGCAGTTACGGACTAGCGGGGCCCACAGATACGCAGTATTTT.

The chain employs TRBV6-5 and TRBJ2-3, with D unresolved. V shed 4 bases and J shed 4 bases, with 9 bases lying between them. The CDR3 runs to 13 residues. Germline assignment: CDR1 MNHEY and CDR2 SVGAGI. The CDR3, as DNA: TGTGCCAGCAGTTCCCCCGTTGCAGATACGCAGTATTTT. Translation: CASSSPVADTQYF.

The CDR3 protein is CASSYWTGNTEAFF. For the CDR3, the DNA is TGCGCCAGCAGCTACTGGACAGGGAACACTGAAGCTTTCTTT. The chain links TRBV5-1 to TRBJ1-1; 7 bases map to TRBD1. Trimming at V came to 3 bases and at J to 1 base, leaving 3 bases not matched to a gene. This CDR3 region has 14 residues. Per germline, CDR1 SGHRS and CDR2 YFSETQ.

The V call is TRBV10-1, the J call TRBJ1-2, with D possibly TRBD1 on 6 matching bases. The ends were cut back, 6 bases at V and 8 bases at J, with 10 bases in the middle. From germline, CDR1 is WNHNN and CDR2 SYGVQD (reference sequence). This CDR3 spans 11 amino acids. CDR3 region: CASRGGQGYTF. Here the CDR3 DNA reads TGCGCCAGCAGAGGGGGGCAGGGCTACACCTTC.

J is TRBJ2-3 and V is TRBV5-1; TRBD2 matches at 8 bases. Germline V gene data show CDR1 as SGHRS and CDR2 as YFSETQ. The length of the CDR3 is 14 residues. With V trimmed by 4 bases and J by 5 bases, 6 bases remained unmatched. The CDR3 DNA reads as TGCGCCAGCAGCGACGCGGGGGGCGGAGATACGCAGTATTTT. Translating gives CASSDAGGGDTQYF. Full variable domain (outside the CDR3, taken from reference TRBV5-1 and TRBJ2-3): KAGVTQTPRYLIKTRGQQVTLSCSPISGHRSVSWYQQTPGQGLQFLFEYFSETQRNKGNFPGRFSGRQFSNSRSEMNVSTLELGDSALYLCASSDAGGGDTQYFGPGTRLTVL.

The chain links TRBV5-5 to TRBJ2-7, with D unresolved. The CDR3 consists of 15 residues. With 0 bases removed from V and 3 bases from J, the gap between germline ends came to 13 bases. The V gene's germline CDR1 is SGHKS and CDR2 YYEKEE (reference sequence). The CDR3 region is CASSLGGSRHYEQYF. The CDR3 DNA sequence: TGTGCCAGCAGCTTGGGGGGTAGTCGGCACTACGAGCAGTACTTC.

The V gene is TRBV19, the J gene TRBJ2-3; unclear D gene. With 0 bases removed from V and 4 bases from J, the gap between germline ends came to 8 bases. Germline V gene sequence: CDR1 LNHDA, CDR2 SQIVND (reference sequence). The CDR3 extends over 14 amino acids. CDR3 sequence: CASSIDGRSDTQYF. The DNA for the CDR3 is TGTGCCAGTAGTATAGATGGCAGGTCAGATACGCAGTATTTT.